This TCR beta chain was captured in a study of cytomegalovirus exposure and HLA in healthy donors. The PCR used 60 Vbeta and 13 Jbeta primers. Profiling relied on immunoSEQ multiplex PCR, and the TCRdb table lists in-frame clones only, not all of them. The repertoire consists of about 200,000 clones, with 75% to 85% occurring once and the leading ten covering around 6%. Healthy donors of bone marrow made up the group. The CDR3 runs to 14 residues. Germline V lookup: CDR1 MNHEY, CDR2 SMNVEV (reference sequence). The germline V and J ends were trimmed by 3 bases and 0 bases, with 6 bases remaining between them.

The rearrangement uses TRBV27 and TRBJ2-1; D unresolved. The TCR sequence derives from a woman aged 45-65 years in good health and CMV-seropositive. The sequenced sample consisted of PBMCs. This CDR3 is CASSFSFSYNEQFF. Written as DNA, the CDR3 is TGTGCCAGCAGTTTTAGCTTCTCCTACAATGAGCAGTTCTTC.